This T cell receptor beta chain stems from a study of cytomegalovirus exposure and HLA in healthy donors. TCRdb keeps only in-frame clones here, not all; method: immunoSEQ multiplex PCR. The sample shows 150,000 to 200,000 clones, approximately 87% of them seen only once. V shed 3 bases and J 7 bases; nucleotides not matched to a gene: 11. The V gene's germline CDR1 is SGHAT and CDR2 FQNNGV. The CDR3 contains 17 residues. This TCR was recovered from a woman aged 25 to 39 in good health and CMV-seronegative. The sample consisted of PBMCs. The genes are TRBV11-2 and TRBJ2-1; 11 bases fit TRBD2. This chain's CDR3 is CASSLNLIAGGPNEQFF. CDR3 coding DNA: TGTGCCAGCAGCTTGAACCTCATAGCGGGGGGGCCAAATGAGCAGTTCTTC.